This section outlines one TCR beta chain sequence together with its context. As handled by the study authors: How many nucleated cells were present was estimated from reference gene primer amplification. Sequenced by immunoSEQ multiplex PCR; TCRdb stores in-frame clones only, minus some. For V, J and clone size, that table is used; D and trimming come from the DNA. The profile shows over 50,000 clones, 86% of them singletons. The data were taken from a study of blood T cell repertoires in COVID-19. The wider study: Some COVID-19 samples were acute and others convalescent; all came from the United States, Italy and Spain. The cDNA or gDNA used as material had been derived from T cells, B-cell-depleted T cells, or PBMCs.

This CDR3 has 15 amino acids. Looked up from germline, CDR1 is SGHTA and CDR2 is FQGNSA. V lost 1 base and J 4 bases, leaving 10 bases between the germline ends. The specimen sequenced was peripheral blood. The sequence was collected from a man aged 70-80 years with active COVID-19. J is TRBJ2-2 and V is TRBV7-2, with D possibly TRBD2 on 6 matching bases. In DNA form, the CDR3 reads TGTGCCAGCAGCTTAGATTCGGGGGTCACCGGGGAGCTGTTTTTT. This gives the protein CASSLDSGVTGELFF.